The 15 T cell receptor beta chains below all came from one sample that was sequenced in a study of regulatory T cells in long-lasting Graves disease. The time point was: persistent/refractory GD, antithyroid drugs over 5 years with positive TRAb. Construction of the TCR library relied on RNA isolated from PBMCs. TCR beta libraries were built with iRepertoire HTBI primers and Arm-PCR of CDR3 regions. TCRdb re-called the multiplex PCR reads with MiXCR, one entry per CDR3 protein. Among nearly 350,000 distinct CDR3 sequences listed, roughly 21% were seen once. Sequenced here: peripheral blood mononuclear cells (PBMCs), sampled when the disease was refractory, from a patient treated with antithyroid drugs. These receptors were collected from a female donor with Graves disease.

The chain has TRBV2 and TRBJ2-2, with TRBD2 identical over 9 bases. This CDR3 spans 14 amino acids. Germline values: CDR1 SNHLY, CDR2 FYNNEI. J lost 4 bases, V lost 7 bases, and 4 bases had no gene match. The CDR3 is CASKEREATGELFF. In nucleotides, the CDR3 is TGTGCCAGCAAGGAGCGGGAGGCCACCGGGGAGCTGTTTTTT.

This clonotype was counted many times. This chain uses TRBV5-5 with TRBJ1-5; D perhaps matches TRBD1 (6 bases). Trimming stripped 0 bases from V and 3 bases from J, with 13 bases between. CDR1 SGHKS and CDR2 YYEKEE come from the germline V gene (reference sequence). This CDR3 is built from 16 residues. Here the CDR3 reads CASSLGTAYVNQPQHF. The CDR3, as DNA: TGTGCCAGCAGCTTGGGGACAGCGTACGTCAATCAGCCCCAGCATTTT.

This clonotype was seen repeatedly, ten times or more. In DNA form, the CDR3 reads TGTGCCAGCAGCTTACAGGCCCGGGGAGCGACCCAGTACTTC. Translated, it gives CASSLQARGATQYF. The chain recombines TRBV11-3 with TRBJ2-5; D may be TRBD2 (5 bases). This CDR3 spans 14 amino acids. V dropped 2 bases and J dropped 7 bases, with 14 bases sitting between them. CDR1 is SGHNT, CDR2 YENEEA, per germline. The variable domain in full, completed from reference TRBV11-3 and TRBJ2-5, reads EAGVVQSPRYKIIEKKQPVAFWCNPISGHNTLYWYLQNLGQGPELLIRYENEEAVDDSQLPKDRFSAERLKGVDSTLKIQPAELGDSAVYLCASSLQARGATQYFGPGTRLLVL.

The sample holds many counts of this clonotype. This chain uses TRBV12-3 or TRBV12-4 with TRBJ1-1; D might be TRBD1 (6 bases). The length of the CDR3 is 14 residues. V shed 3 bases and J shed 5 bases, with 13 bases lying between them. CDR3 in DNA: TGTGCCAGCAGTTTGGGCAGGGGAGGTACTGAAGCTTTCTTT. Its translation: CASSLGRGGTEAFF.

This clonotype has a handful of counts. The gene calls are TRBV19 and TRBJ1-5, with 8 bases that match TRBD1. This CDR3 contains 14 residues. The junction had 7 bases not matched to a gene; V was cut back by 10 bases and J by 2 bases. The germline gives CDR1 LNHDA, CDR2 SQIVND (reference sequence). The CDR3 nucleotides are TGTGCCACGCGACAGGGGTCCCGCAATCAGCCCCAGCATTTT. Translation gives CATRQGSRNQPQHF.

The table lists this clonotype with many counts. The V gene is TRBV6-1, the J gene TRBJ2-7, with TRBD1 matching over 7 bases. V trimming: 5 bases; J trimming: 3 bases; junction bases outside the gene matches: 4. CDR1 and CDR2 (germline): MNHNS, SASEGT. CDR3 length: 13 amino acids. The CDR3 sequence is CASSQGTVYEQYF. CDR3 in DNA: TGTGCCAGCAGTCAAGGGACAGTCTACGAGCAGTACTTC.

This clonotype was picked up a small number of times. This chain links TRBV7-2 with TRBJ2-1; D uncertain. The V end lost 0 bases, the J end lost 0 bases, and 9 bases lay between the germline ends. The CDR3 totals 16 residues. CDR1 and CDR2 (germline): SGHTA, FQGNSA. CDR3 protein: CASSLARLSSYNEQFF. CDR3 bases: TGTGCCAGCAGCTTAGCACGGCTTAGCTCCTACAATGAGCAGTTCTTC.

This clonotype was recorded a few times. A read error is likely here: a far larger clone is one base away. The chain employs TRBV6-1 and TRBJ1-5; D ambiguous. Germline loops: CDR1 MNHNS, CDR2 SASEGT. CDR3 length: 13 residues. Trimming shortened V by 5 bases and J by 3 bases, and 8 bases separated the two germline ends. The CDR3 loop is CASSHSPNQPQHF. The DNA of the CDR3 is TGTGCCAGCAGTCACTCTCCCAATCAGCCCCAGCATTTT.

The sample holds a few counts of this clonotype. This chain connects TRBV19 to TRBJ2-7; 10 bases align to TRBD2. The CDR3 has 15 residues. Germline V gene data show CDR1 as LNHDA and CDR2 as SQIVND (reference sequence). V was pared by 6 bases and J by 2 bases, with 7 bases of the junction left unmatched. DNA of the CDR3: TGTGCCAGTAGAACCGGGACTAGCGAAACCTACGAGCAGTACTTC. Translated, it gives CASRTGTSETYEQYF. Supplemented by reference TRBV19 and TRBJ2-7, the full variable domain reads DGGITQSPKYLFRKEGQNVTLSCEQNLNHDAMYWYRQDPGQGLRLIYYSQIVNDFQKGDIAEGYSVSREKKESFPLTVTSAQKNPTAFYLCASRTGTSETYEQYFGPGTRLTVT.

V and J are TRBV14 and TRBJ1-4; D gene uncertain. CDR3 size: 12 residues. Trimming removed 2 bases from V and 6 bases from J, with 4 bases in between. Germline CDR1 reads SGHDN; CDR2 reads FVKESK. The chain's CDR3 is CASSQLYEKLFF. The CDR3 DNA sequence: TGTGCCAGCAGCCAACTATATGAAAAACTGTTTTTT.

The rearrangement joins TRBV19 to TRBJ1-2, with D unresolved. The CDR3 covers 18 residues. Deletions cut 5 bases from V and 3 bases from J, with 25 bases between. Germline assignment: CDR1 LNHDA and CDR2 SQIVND (reference sequence). The CDR3 DNA sequence: TGTGCCAGTAGTCCACAGCCCAGGCGGATTGGAGCATACTATGGCTACACCTTC. Its protein is CASSPQPRRIGAYYGYTF.

This clonotype occurred a few times. The chain has TRBV27 and TRBJ2-5; the match to TRBD2 covers 14 bases. V was clipped by 10 bases and J by 5 bases; unmatched bases: 3. The CDR3 consists of 13 residues. Germline CDR1 and CDR2: MNHEY and SMNVEV (reference sequence). The CDR3 bases are TGTGCCACCCGACTAGCGGGAGGGGAGACCCAGTACTTC. Protein sequence: CATRLAGGETQYF.

The chain recombines TRBV3-1 with TRBJ1-2, with 9 bases aligning to TRBD1. This CDR3 region has 16 residues. V was clipped by 0 bases and J by 5 bases; unmatched bases: 7. Germline V gene data show CDR1 as LGHDT and CDR2 as YNNKEL (reference sequence). CDR3: CASSQDSGTGKYGYTF. CDR3 DNA: TGTGCCAGCAGCCAAGATTCAGGGACAGGGAAGTATGGCTACACCTTC.

The J gene is TRBJ1-1, the V gene TRBV27; possible D gene TRBD1, 6 bases. Germline loops: CDR1 MNHEY, CDR2 SMNVEV (reference sequence). Trimming pared 4 bases from V and 7 bases from J, leaving 10 bases between. The CDR3 sequence is 12 residues long. The CDR3 is CASSWGAGEAFF. The CDR3 nucleotides read TGTGCCAGCAGTTGGGGGGCTGGTGAAGCTTTCTTT.

With respect to this clonotype: Being one base from a much bigger clone, this may be a read error. The chain combines TRBV12-3 or TRBV12-4 with TRBJ1-6; 7 bases line up with TRBD1. The CDR3 has 13 residues. For the CDR3, the DNA is TGTGCCAACAGTACCCAGGGGGTTTCACCCCTCCACTTT. It is translated as CANSTQGVSPLHF.